Following are 5 T cell receptor beta chains from one sample sequenced in a study of T cells in Graves' hyperthyroidism and ophthalmopathy. TCR beta CDR3 region amplification was performed from RNA transcripts. First-round RT-PCR of the TCR CDR3 relied on the HTBI primer set. TCRdb re-derived calls from the multiplex PCR reads in MiXCR, one entry per CDR3 protein. The sample carries 380,000 or so distinct CDR3 sequences, approximately 15% recorded once. The sample was blood. The receptors come from a woman aged 25 to 39 with Graves' hyperthyroidism.

This chain connects TRBV10-3 to TRBJ2-5; TRBD2 matches 13 bases. Germline V gene lookup returns CDR1 ENHRY and CDR2 SYGVKD. V was clipped by 8 bases and J by 0 bases; unmatched bases: 0. The CDR3 extends over 14 amino acids. CDR3 sequence: CAIGTSGNQETQYF. The CDR3, as DNA: TGTGCCATCGGGACTAGCGGGAACCAAGAGACCCAGTACTTC.

V is TRBV24-1 and J is TRBJ2-5; 9 bases fit TRBD1. V lost 2 bases to trimming and J lost 5 bases; unmatched junction nucleotides: 5. There are 15 residues in the CDR3. Per the germline V gene, CDR1 is KGHDR and CDR2 is SFDVKD. The chain's CDR3 is CATSDSQGAGETQYF. The CDR3 DNA follows: TGTGCCACCAGTGATTCACAGGGGGCAGGGGAGACCCAGTACTTC.

This clonotype was seen a handful of times. A much larger clone is a single base away; this may be a read error. The rearrangement joins TRBV12-3 or TRBV12-4 to TRBJ2-3; D possibly matches TRBD1 or TRBD2 (5 bases each). V was cut by 7 bases and J by 1 base, with 12 bases left in between. This CDR3 is built from 14 residues. The CDR3 sequence: CASTPGPCTDTQYF. CDR3 bases: TGTGCCAGCACTCCGGGACCTTGCACAGATACGCAGTATTTT.

The CDR3 sequence is CASSSKVTVYSNQPQHF. CDR3 bases: TGTGCCAGCAGTTCAAAGGTAACAGTGTATAGCAATCAGCCCCAGCATTTT. The J gene is TRBJ1-5, the V gene TRBV6-1; no reliable D call. The CDR3 contains 17 residues. Trimming removed 5 bases from V and 0 bases from J, with 17 bases in between. The germline V gene encodes CDR1 MNHNS and CDR2 SASEGT.

This chain links TRBV20-1 with TRBJ2-2, with 11 bases identical to TRBD2. Looked up from germline, CDR1 is DFQATT and CDR2 is SNEGSKA (reference sequence). V was clipped by 3 bases and J by 2 bases; unmatched bases: 17. This CDR3 is built from 20 residues. CDR3 in amino acids: CSARNKHGTSGLLNTGELFF. The CDR3 DNA is TGCAGTGCTAGGAACAAACATGGGACTAGCGGACTACTCAACACCGGGGAGCTGTTTTTT.